A single sample is the source of the 8 T cell receptor beta chains below, sequenced in a study of blood T cell repertoires in COVID-19. The repertoire was sequenced with immunoSEQ multiplex PCR; TCRdb's copy has only in-frame clones and lacks some. Of fewer than 250,000 clones listed, more than 75% were seen once; the top ten hold around a tenth. Sequenced input: peripheral blood. All receptors derive from a man in his fifties or sixties with COVID-19, enrolled during active disease.

The gene calls are TRBV28 and TRBJ1-5, with a possible D match to TRBD1 (6 bases). The CDR3 consists of 17 residues. Germline CDR1 and CDR2: MDHEN and SYDVKM. Trimming shortened V by 6 bases and J by 1 base, and 19 bases separated the two germline ends. CDR3 in amino acids: CASSHLTGLWSNQPQHF. CDR3 bases: TGTGCCAGCAGCCACTTGACAGGATTGTGGAGCAATCAGCCCCAGCATTTT.

The chain links TRBV28 to TRBJ2-7, with 7 bases identical to TRBD2. Trimming removed 6 bases from V and 2 bases from J; junction bases left unmatched: 7. Looked up from germline, CDR1 is MDHEN and CDR2 is SYDVKM. The CDR3 has 14 residues. The DNA for the CDR3 is TGTGCCAGCAGAATCGGGGGGAACACCTACGAGCAGTACTTC. It is translated as CASRIGGNTYEQYF.

The chain couples TRBV10-2 to TRBJ2-4; D is possibly TRBD1 (5 bases). The CDR3 totals 13 residues. The germline V gene has CDR1 WSHSY and CDR2 SAAADI. Trimming pared 7 bases from V and 0 bases from J, leaving 7 bases between. As DNA, the CDR3 is TGCGCCAGCAAGACAGAAGCCAAAAACATTCAGTACTTC. Protein product: CASKTEAKNIQYF.

This clone was observed a single time. V and J are TRBV18 and TRBJ1-5, with 8 nucleotides matching TRBD1. There are 16 residues in the CDR3. The trim removed 3 bases at V and 6 bases at J, leaving 10 bases unmatched. CDR1 is KGHSH, CDR2 LQKENI, per germline. CDR3 amino acids: CASSPQDREIGQPQHF. CDR3 sequence (DNA): TGTGCCAGCTCACCCCAGGACAGGGAAATTGGTCAGCCCCAGCATTTT. Together with reference TRBV18 and TRBJ1-5, the CDR3 gives the full variable domain: NAGVMQNPRHLVRRRGQEARLRCSPMKGHSHVYWYRQLPEEGLKFMVYLQKENIIDESGMPKERFSAEFPKEGPSILRIQQVVRGDSAAYFCASSPQDREIGQPQHFGDGTRLSIL.

This clone was counted a single time. The J gene is TRBJ1-5, the V gene TRBV7-9; D possibly corresponds to TRBD1 (6 bases). V was cut by 5 bases and J by 2 bases, with 13 bases left in between. Looked up from germline, CDR1 is SEHNR and CDR2 is FQNEAQ (reference sequence). The CDR3 extends over 15 amino acids. The CDR3 sequence is CASSPGAFGNQPQHF. The CDR3 region has the DNA TGTGCCAGCAGCCCAGGGGCCTTCGGCAATCAGCCCCAGCATTTT.

The rearrangement links TRBV15 to TRBJ1-3; D unclear. Trimming pared 2 bases from V and 0 bases from J, leaving 8 bases between. The germline CDR1 and CDR2 sequences are LNHNV and YYDKDF (reference sequence). The CDR3 extends over 15 amino acids. The CDR3 nucleotides read TGTGCCACCAGCAGATTCGCTATCTCTGGAAACACCATATATTTT. Translation: CATSRFAISGNTIYF.

The chain couples TRBV9 to TRBJ1-6, with 7 bases aligning to TRBD1. Germline V gene sequence: CDR1 SGDLS, CDR2 YYNGEE. The CDR3 consists of 15 residues. The ends lost 0 bases at V and 10 bases at J; junction bases unmatched: 7. CDR3 in amino acids: CASSVEGTGVSPLHF. Here the CDR3 DNA reads TGTGCCAGCAGCGTAGAGGGAACAGGGGTGTCACCCCTCCACTTT.

The CDR3 loop is CASNLGTLGGYEQYF. The CDR3, as DNA: TGTGCCAGCAATCTGGGGACTCTGGGCGGGTACGAGCAGTACTTC. V usage is TRBV6-1 and J usage is TRBJ2-7; tentatively, D is TRBD2 (6 bases). CDR3 size: 15 residues. In germline, CDR1 is MNHNS, CDR2 SASEGT. V was cut by 7 bases and J by 4 bases, with 20 bases left in between.